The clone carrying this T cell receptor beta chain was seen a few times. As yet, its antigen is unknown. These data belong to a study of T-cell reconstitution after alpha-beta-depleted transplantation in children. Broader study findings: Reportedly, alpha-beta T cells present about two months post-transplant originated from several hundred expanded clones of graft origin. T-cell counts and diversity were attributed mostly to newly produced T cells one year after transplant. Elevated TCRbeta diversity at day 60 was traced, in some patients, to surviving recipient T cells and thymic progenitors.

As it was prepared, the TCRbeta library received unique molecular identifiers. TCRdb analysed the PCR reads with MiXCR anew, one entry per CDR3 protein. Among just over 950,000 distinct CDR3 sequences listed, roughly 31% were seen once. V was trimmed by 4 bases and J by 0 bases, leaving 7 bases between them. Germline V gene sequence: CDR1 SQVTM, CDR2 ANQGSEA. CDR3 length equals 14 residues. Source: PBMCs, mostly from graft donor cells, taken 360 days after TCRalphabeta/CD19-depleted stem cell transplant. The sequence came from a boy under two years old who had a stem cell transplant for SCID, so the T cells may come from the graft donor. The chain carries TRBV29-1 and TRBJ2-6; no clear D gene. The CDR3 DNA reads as TGCAGCGTTGGGTGGGCCTCTGGGGCCAACGTCCTGACTTTC. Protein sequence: CSVGWASGANVLTF. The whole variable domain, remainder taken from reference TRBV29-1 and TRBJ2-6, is SAVISQKPSRDICQRGTSLTIQCQVDSQVTMMFWYRQQPGQSLTLIATANQGSEATYESGFVIDKFPISRPNLTFSTLTVSNMSPEDSSIYLCSVGWASGANVLTFGAGSRLTVL.